The T cell receptor beta chain under discussion was sequenced for a study of shared clonotypes between healthy human individuals (dated by TCRdb to about 2020). The study in broad terms: A few men and two women, aged 18 to 49 years, made up the cohort. For each donor, CD4 naive and CD4 memory were each run on three plates, CD8 naive on two plates, and CD8 memory on one plate. Blood TCR repertoires of five healthy adults were deeply sequenced to estimate repertoire size and the extent of clonotype sharing between individuals. Different laboratories and diverse techniques were used to prepare libraries and sequence TCR repertoires, to increase sequencing depth and limit assay-specific biases. Per donor, leukapheresis produced somewhere between about 0.8 and 9 billion PBMCs. The study at large found these results: Based on pairwise subsampling, the degree of clonotype sharing among donors was expected to be affected by sequencing depth. Larger estimated clonotype richness was generally found for naive subsets than for memory subsets. Because the study included only a small number of donors, the genetic and exposure-history diversity represented was limited. Even with the large sequencing depth, rarefaction of the sorted-subset datasets indicated that sequencing was incomplete. Compared with non-shared clonotypes, the clonotypes found in all four sorted-subset donors had higher generation probabilities. Sampling was limited to blood, and TCR repertoires in tissue likely differ from TCR repertoires in blood. When a few donors were compared, the shared fraction of clonotypes was about 5% for naive CD4, over 3% for naive CD8, 2.3% for memory CD4, and less than 0.45% for memory CD8.

From the germline V gene (reference sequence), CDR1 is SEHNR and CDR2 is FQNEAQ. From cysteine to phenylalanine, the CDR3 is 12 amino acids long. The CDR3 DNA has 36 bases and is translated from base 1. Trimming costs V 0 bases and J 9 bases, and their ends lie 6 bases apart. The donors were healthy, HIV-negative adults who had no recently reported acute infections or vaccinations. Every donor was a Caucasian adult living in Nashville, Tennessee, USA. CD4+ T cells were enriched by magnetic negative selection, after which naive cells were positively selected on CD45RA and the negative fraction was taken as the memory subset. Blood was collected by leukapheresis, and PBMCs were isolated by Ficoll-Histopaque density gradient centrifugation and then cryopreserved in liquid nitrogen vapor phase. Analytical flow cytometry was used to check the purity and quantity of each magnetically sorted T cell population. Each sorted fraction had its genomic DNA isolated and then quantified by UV absorbance on a Nanodrop 2000c.

Using the deep immunoSEQ assay, multiplex PCR amplified TCR CDR3 regions from genomic DNA. Genomic DNA extracted from each cell subset was distributed evenly over all wells of several immunoSEQ 96-well plates, and each plate served as one replicate. For sorted subsets, around 0.2 ug of genomic DNA, equivalent to some 30,000 T cell genomes, went into each replicate PCR. Purified libraries were measured with a Qubit 3.0 fluorometer, size-checked on a Bioanalyzer 2100, and measured again with the KAPA Library Quantification kit. A separate single-read 150-cycle Illumina NextSeq 550 flow cell was used to sequence each immunoSEQ 96-well plate. The authors' pipeline ran thus. Because the immunoSEQ output included only junctional sequences and no quality scores, the filtering could not be the same as the filtering used for full-length reads. Sequences were annotated with PyIR, a Python wrapper for IgBLAST v1.9, using IMGT germline references to assign V/J genes and CDR3. Any read was removed if the V/J assignment was weak (E-value above 1e-6), the CDR3 was missing, or the read contained stop codons, out-of-frame junctions, or ambiguous translated residues. V3J clonotypes were defined by identical inferred V gene, J gene, and CDR3 amino acid sequence. Percentage overlap between repertoires was computed as shared unique clonotypes divided by the size of the smaller repertoire. Richness of each repertoire was evaluated using RTK rarefaction, the Chao1 estimator, and Recon v2.1 estimates of unobserved clonotypes. Generation probabilities were computed with OLGA for all TCRbeta clonotypes obtained by the gDNA method from several donors. TCRdb took this table from immuneACCESS and kept in-frame rearrangements with V and J called. Such tables lack part of the clones; where checked against another copy, unresolved V genes explain under half of the gap, and the rest is unexplained. That table is the source of V, J and clone size, and D and trimming were worked out from the DNA. Across this sample there are millions of clones, with about 92% seen only once. The ten largest clones add up to roughly 0.36% of the sample.

This clone was seen a single time. Its recognized antigen is unknown. No per-base quality is available; no much larger clone lies one base away. Sequences were obtained from naive CD4+ T cells from PBMCs. This specimen's cell subset or site label, interpreted: CD45RA+ positively selected. The receptor chain draws on TRBV7-9 and TRBJ1-3; no D gene is confidently identified. The TCR comes from a man between 18 and 35 years old in good health. Some clones in this sample may be carry-over from other donors' samples. The CDR3 protein: CASSLAGLTIYF. The sequenced DNA: TGTGCCAGCAGCTTAGCAGGGCTCACCATATATTTT.